This T cell receptor (beta chain) is drawn from a study of response to subunit inactivated influenza vaccine. This clonotype was observed a few times. V shed 2 bases and J shed 5 bases, with 10 bases lying between them. This CDR3 comprises 14 residues. From germline, CDR1 is MDHEN and CDR2 SYDVKM. TCRdb passed the RT-PCR reads through MiXCR, listing each CDR3 protein once. Of hundreds of thousands of distinct CDR3 sequences listed, approximately 15% are singletons. This TCR derives from a man aged 50 to 59 who received an inactivated influenza vaccine. The source material was PBMCs from blood, sampled 14 to 15 days before vaccination. The V call is TRBV28, the J call TRBJ2-1; D is perhaps TRBD1 (8 bases). The CDR3 loop is CASSLTGGDNEQFF. The CDR3 coding sequence is TGTGCCAGCAGTTTAACAGGGGGGGACAATGAGCAGTTCTTC.